This T cell receptor (beta chain) comes out of a study of shared clonotypes between healthy human individuals. Participating donors were healthy, HIV-negative adults free of recent acute infections or vaccinations. Libraries were prepared by immunoSEQ multiplex PCR; TCRdb keeps only in-frame clonotypes and omits some of them. The table has about 1.1 million clones, 70% to 80% seen once. This clone was detected once. Antigen specificity is unknown. At the DNA level, this CDR3 is encoded by other sequences in the same sample as well. Findings and caveats of the study: Naive subsets generally exceeded memory subsets in estimated richness.

The length of the CDR3 is 13 residues. CDR1 and CDR2 from the germline V gene are SGHTA and FQGTGA. The V and J ends lost 5 bases and 2 bases respectively, with 9 bases between them. This sequence joins TRBV7-3 and TRBJ1-1, with D possibly matching TRBD1 (5 bases). This sequence was found in a man between 18 and 29 years old in good health. Some clones in this sample may be carry-over from other donors' samples. Input material: memory CD4+ T cells from PBMCs. The subset: CD45RA-negative fraction. DNA for the CDR3: TGTGCCAGCAGCCTACAGGAAAACACTGAAGCTTTCTTT. Translation gives CASSLQENTEAFF.